Below are 5 T cell receptor beta chains sequenced from a single sample in a study of shared T cell receptors in the human thymus. The method was immunoSEQ multiplex PCR; TCRdb's version includes in-frame clones alone and lacks a portion of them. The repertoire holds about 660,000 clones, with roughly 90% as singletons. The sample also formed part of further work on human thymus T cells.

Sequenced material: thymocytes. The receptors shown here come from a boy in the first two years of life with a congenital heart defect.

CDR3 in amino acids: CASSLTGIGATYEQYF. The CDR3 region has the DNA TGTGCCAGCAGCTTGACGGGGATAGGAGCCACCTACGAGCAGTACTTC. The V gene is TRBV5-4, the J gene TRBJ2-7, with D possibly matching TRBD2 (5 bases). Germline assignment: CDR1 SGHNT and CDR2 YYREEE (reference sequence). CDR3 length: 16 amino acids. V was trimmed by 1 base and J by 2 bases, leaving 16 bases between them.

The chain employs TRBV6-1 and TRBJ2-1; no firm D call. The CDR3 is made up of 13 amino acids. Germline CDR1 is MNHNS and CDR2 is SASEGT. V was cut by 4 bases and J by 6 bases, with 10 bases left in between. DNA of the CDR3: TGTGCCAGCAGTGTTAAAACTTTCAATGAGCAGTTCTTC. Translating gives CASSVKTFNEQFF.

The CDR3 spells CASSPWTASSSEQYF. DNA for the CDR3: TGTGCCAGTAGCCCCTGGACAGCCAGCAGCTCCGAGCAGTACTTC. This chain links TRBV19 with TRBJ2-7; possibly TRBD1 for D (6 bases). Germline V gene sequence: CDR1 LNHDA, CDR2 SQIVND (reference sequence). The CDR3 consists of 15 residues. V was cut by 6 bases and J by 6 bases, with 21 bases left in between.

Concerning this clone itself: Germline is not matched at one junction end, which may reflect a read error. The chain couples TRBV30 to TRBJ2-7; 10 bases align to TRBD2. The CDR3 covers 16 residues. Germline CDR1 GTSNPN, CDR2 SVGIG (reference sequence). CDR3 residues: CARSVGPSGSRYEQYF. The CDR3 DNA is TGTGCCCGGAGTGTAGGCCCTAGCGGGAGTAGGTACGAGCAGTACTTC. Full variable domain (remainder filled in from reference TRBV30 and TRBJ2-7): SQTIHQWPATLVQPVGSPLSLECTVEGTSNPNLYWYRQAAGRGLQLLFYSVGIGQISSEVPQNLSASRPQDRQFILSSKKLLLSDSGFYLCARSVGPSGSRYEQYFGPGTRLTVT.

This chain joins TRBV6-5 and TRBJ2-4; D uncertain. V was cut by 0 bases and J by 7 bases, with 7 bases left in between. The CDR3 consists of 13 residues. Germline assignment: CDR1 MNHEY and CDR2 SVGAGI. CDR3 protein: CASSYSTRNIQYF. The CDR3 coding sequence is TGTGCCAGCAGTTACTCCACTCGGAACATTCAGTACTTC.